The 13 T cell receptor beta chains below were found in one sample sequenced in a study of control samples from healthy donors and cancer patients. Assay used: immunoSEQ multiplex PCR; TCRdb lists only in-frame clones, some missing. The table lists 100,000 to 150,000 clones, roughly 84% of them singletons, with around 3% in the top ten. What was sequenced was blood. These receptors all come from a man between 45 and 60 years old in good health.

Worth noting for this clone: A much bigger clone sits one base away, suggesting this may be a read error. This chain links TRBV4-1 with TRBJ2-3, with 11 bases lining up with TRBD2. V lost 8 bases, J lost 0 bases, and 7 bases stayed unmatched. The germline gives CDR1 MGHRA, CDR2 YSYEKL. This CDR3 has 16 amino acids. The CDR3 spells CASGLRLAGSTDTQYF. For the CDR3, the DNA is TGCGCCAGCGGCCTACGACTAGCGGGGAGCACAGATACGCAGTATTTT.

CDR3 sequence (DNA): TGTGCCTGGAGGGCGGGGTATGGCCGAGGAGCCCGAGAGACTAATGAAAAACTGTTTTTT. Residues: CAWRAGYGRGARETNEKLFF. The chain uses TRBV30 and TRBJ1-4; D remains unclear. Germline CDR1 and CDR2: GTSNPN and SVGIG (reference sequence). This CDR3 comprises 20 residues. V was trimmed by 3 bases and J by 2 bases, leaving 28 bases between them.

The chain recombines TRBV10-3 with TRBJ2-7, with TRBD1 as a possible D gene (6 bases). The CDR3 is made up of 12 amino acids. The germline CDR1 and CDR2 sequences are ENHRY and SYGVKD. V was clipped by 8 bases and J by 0 bases, with 8 bases between them. CDR3 sequence reads: CAIADSSYEQYF. Here the CDR3 DNA reads TGTGCCATCGCGGACAGCTCCTACGAGCAGTACTTC.

The chain carries TRBV4-2 and TRBJ1-6; D gene unclear. CDR3 length equals 15 residues. CDR1 is LGHNA and CDR2 is YNFKEQ in the germline V gene. V was trimmed by 0 bases and J by 9 bases, leaving 12 bases between them. CDR3 DNA: TGTGCCAGCAGCCAAGAAGTAAGGGTTGGTTCACCCCTCCACTTT. Translating gives CASSQEVRVGSPLHF.

CDR3 in amino acids: CASSLYAGYNEQFF. CDR3 sequence (DNA): TGTGCCAGCAGCTTATACGCAGGGTACAATGAGCAGTTCTTC. This sequence joins TRBV7-9 and TRBJ2-1; weak D call: TRBD1 (5 bases). The CDR3 is 14 residues long. Trimming left V 2 bases short and J 4 bases short, with 9 bases between. Germline lookup yields CDR1 SEHNR and CDR2 FQNEAQ (reference sequence).

J is TRBJ2-1 and V is TRBV19, with D tentatively TRBD1 (5 bases). CDR1 is LNHDA and CDR2 is SQIVND in the germline V gene (reference sequence). V lost 7 bases, J lost 1 base, and 14 bases lay in between. CDR3 length: 15 amino acids. Here the CDR3 DNA reads TGTGCCAGTATCGACGACAGTGCGTCCTACAATGAGCAGTTCTTC. This encodes CASIDDSASYNEQFF.

The rearrangement uses TRBV4-2 and TRBJ1-1; D is perhaps TRBD1 (5 bases). The germline V gene has CDR1 LGHNA and CDR2 YNFKEQ. Trimming left V 1 base short and J 4 bases short, with 10 bases between. CDR3 size: 14 residues. The CDR3 nucleotides read TGTGCCAGCAGCCAAGGTTCAGGGTCCACTGAAGCTTTCTTT. Its translation is CASSQGSGSTEAFF.

V usage is TRBV5-8 and J usage is TRBJ2-2; 10 bases are a match to TRBD2. The length of the CDR3 is 15 residues. Germline V gene lookup returns CDR1 SGHTS and CDR2 YDEGEE. Trimming took 3 bases from V and 4 from J; bases not matched to a gene: 3. CDR3 sequence reads: CASSSSGGSTGELFF. The DNA for the CDR3 is TGTGCCAGCAGCTCTAGCGGGGGCAGCACCGGGGAGCTGTTTTTT. Drawing the rest from reference TRBV5-8 and TRBJ2-2, the complete variable domain is EAGVTQSPTHLIKTRGQQATLRCSPISGHTSVYWYQQALGLGLQFLLWYDEGEERNRGNFPPRFSGRQFPNYSSELNVNALELEDSALYLCASSSSGGSTGELFFGEGSRLTVL.

The chain employs TRBV9 and TRBJ2-2; no firm D call. Trimming left V 2 bases short and J 6 bases short, with 5 bases between. CDR1 and CDR2 (germline): SGDLS, YYNGEE. This CDR3 comprises 12 residues. The CDR3 DNA sequence: TGTGCCAGCAGCGTCCGGGCCGGGGAGCTGTTTTTT. The encoded protein is CASSVRAGELFF.

The gene calls are TRBV10-3 and TRBJ2-3, with D possibly being TRBD2 (5 bases). The V gene's germline CDR1 is ENHRY and CDR2 SYGVKD. Trimming removed 6 bases from V and 1 base from J, with 14 bases in between. The CDR3 extends over 15 amino acids. In DNA, the CDR3 is TGTGCCATCAGGGACTTCACTCCTGGCACAGATACGCAGTATTTT. Its translation: CAIRDFTPGTDTQYF.

The chain uses TRBV11-1 and TRBJ1-3; no clear D gene. The CDR3 consists of 14 residues. Germline assignment: CDR1 SGHAT and CDR2 FQDESV (reference sequence). The V end was cut by 5 bases, the J end by 0 bases, with 8 bases between. The CDR3 sequence is CASSPTISGNTIYF. The CDR3, as DNA: TGTGCCAGCAGCCCGACTATCTCTGGAAACACCATATATTTT.

Worth noting for this clone: The same CDR3 arises from other DNA sequences in this sample as well. This sequence joins TRBV2 and TRBJ2-7; 7 positions match TRBD1. Germline assignment: CDR1 SNHLY and CDR2 FYNNEI. The trim removed 2 bases at V and 3 bases at J, leaving 4 bases unmatched. The CDR3 is 14 residues long. The CDR3 sequence: CASSERGPGYEQYF. The CDR3 bases are TGTGCCAGCAGTGAAAGGGGGCCGGGCTACGAGCAGTACTTC.

The CDR3 spells CASSQSGVRSRGEQYF. In DNA form, the CDR3 reads TGTGCCAGCAGCCAGAGTGGGGTCCGATCTAGGGGCGAGCAGTACTTC. The genes are TRBV3-1 (or the pseudogene TRBV3-2) and TRBJ2-7; a possible D gene is TRBD1 (5 bases). V lost 3 bases and J lost 6, with 21 bases in between. CDR1 LGHDT and CDR2 YNNKEL come from the germline V gene (reference sequence). The CDR3 has 16 amino acids.